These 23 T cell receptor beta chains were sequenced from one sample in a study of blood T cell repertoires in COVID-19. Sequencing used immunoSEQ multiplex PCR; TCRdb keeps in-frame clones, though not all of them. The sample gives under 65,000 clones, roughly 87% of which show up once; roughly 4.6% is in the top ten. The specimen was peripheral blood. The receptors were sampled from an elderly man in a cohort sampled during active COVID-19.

Here the CDR3 reads CASHDRVGTDTQYF. The DNA for the CDR3 is TGTGCCAGCCACGACAGGGTAGGCACAGATACGCAGTATTTT. The rearrangement uses TRBV28 and TRBJ2-3, with 7 bases fitting TRBD1. J gave up 1 base and V 8 bases, and 6 bases lay outside the gene matches. This CDR3 region has 14 residues. Germline V gene data show CDR1 as MDHEN and CDR2 as SYDVKM.

The CDR3 sequence is CASSPPLASYNEQFF. In DNA, the CDR3 is TGTGCCAGCAGCCCCCCTCTAGCCTCCTACAATGAGCAGTTCTTC. The chain employs TRBV11-2 and TRBJ2-1, with D maybe TRBD2 (5 bases). Germline lookup yields CDR1 SGHAT and CDR2 FQNNGV. The ends were cut back, 5 bases at V and 0 bases at J, with 11 bases in the middle. The CDR3 totals 15 residues.

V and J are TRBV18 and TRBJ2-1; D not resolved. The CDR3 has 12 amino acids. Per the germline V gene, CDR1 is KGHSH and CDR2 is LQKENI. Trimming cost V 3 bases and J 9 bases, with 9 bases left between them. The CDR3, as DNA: TGTGCCAGCTCACCTGAGGTCGGTGAGCAGTTCTTC. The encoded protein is CASSPEVGEQFF.

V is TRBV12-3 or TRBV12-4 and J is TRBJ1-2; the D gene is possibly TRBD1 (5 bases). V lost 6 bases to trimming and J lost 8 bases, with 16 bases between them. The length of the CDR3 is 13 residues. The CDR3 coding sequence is TGTGCCAGCAGAAAGGACACCCTGAGAGGCTACACCTTC. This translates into CASRKDTLRGYTF.

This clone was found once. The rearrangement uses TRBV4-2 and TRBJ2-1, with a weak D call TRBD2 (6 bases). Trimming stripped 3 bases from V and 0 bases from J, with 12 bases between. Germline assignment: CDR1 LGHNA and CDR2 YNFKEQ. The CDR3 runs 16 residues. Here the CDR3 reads CASSQDRGSSYNEQFF. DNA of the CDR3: TGTGCCAGCAGCCAGGATCGGGGGAGCTCCTACAATGAGCAGTTCTTC.

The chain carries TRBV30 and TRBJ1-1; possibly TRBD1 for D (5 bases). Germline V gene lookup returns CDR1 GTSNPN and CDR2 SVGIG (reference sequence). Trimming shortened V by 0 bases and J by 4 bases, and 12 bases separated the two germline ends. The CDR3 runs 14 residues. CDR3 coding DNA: TGTGCCTGGAGTGTATCGCAGGGTGTCACTGAAGCTTTCTTT. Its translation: CAWSVSQGVTEAFF.

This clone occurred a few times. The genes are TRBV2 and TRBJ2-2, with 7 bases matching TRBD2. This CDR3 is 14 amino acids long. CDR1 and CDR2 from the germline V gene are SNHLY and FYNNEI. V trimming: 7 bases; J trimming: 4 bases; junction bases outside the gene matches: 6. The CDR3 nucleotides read TGTGCCAGCAAACAACTAGCGACCACCGGGGAGCTGTTTTTT. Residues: CASKQLATTGELFF.

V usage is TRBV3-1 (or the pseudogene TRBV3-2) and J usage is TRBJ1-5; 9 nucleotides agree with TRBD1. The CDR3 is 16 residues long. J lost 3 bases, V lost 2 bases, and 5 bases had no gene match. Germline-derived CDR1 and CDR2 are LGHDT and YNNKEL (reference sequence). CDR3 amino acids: CASSQSGTGNNQPQHF. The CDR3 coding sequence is TGTGCCAGCAGCCAAAGTGGGACAGGGAACAATCAGCCCCAGCATTTT.

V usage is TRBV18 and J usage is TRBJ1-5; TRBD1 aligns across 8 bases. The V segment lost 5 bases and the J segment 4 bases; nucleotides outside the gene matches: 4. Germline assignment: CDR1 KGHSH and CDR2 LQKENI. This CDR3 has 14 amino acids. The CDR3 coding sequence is TGTGCCAGCTCATCCGGACAGGGTAATCAGCCCCAGCATTTT. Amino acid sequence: CASSSGQGNQPQHF.

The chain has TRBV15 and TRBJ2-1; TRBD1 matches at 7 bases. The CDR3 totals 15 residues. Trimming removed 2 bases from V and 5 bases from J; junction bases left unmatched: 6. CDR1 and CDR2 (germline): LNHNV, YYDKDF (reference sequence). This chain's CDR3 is CATSRQTGSHNEQFF. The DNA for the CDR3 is TGTGCCACCAGCAGACAGACAGGGAGCCACAATGAGCAGTTCTTC. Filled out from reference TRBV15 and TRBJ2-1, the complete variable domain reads DAMVIQNPRYQVTQFGKPVTLSCSQTLNHNVMYWYQQKSSQAPKLLFHYYDKDFNNEADTPDNFQSRRPNTSFCFLDIRSPGLGDTAMYLCATSRQTGSHNEQFFGPGTRLTVL.

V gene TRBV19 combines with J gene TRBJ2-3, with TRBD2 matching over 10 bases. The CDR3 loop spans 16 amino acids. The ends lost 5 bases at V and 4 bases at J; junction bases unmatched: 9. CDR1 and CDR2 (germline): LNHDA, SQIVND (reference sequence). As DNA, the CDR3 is TGTGCCAGTAGTTCGGAGCGGGGGGGCGTTTCAGATACGCAGTATTTT. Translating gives CASSSERGGVSDTQYF.

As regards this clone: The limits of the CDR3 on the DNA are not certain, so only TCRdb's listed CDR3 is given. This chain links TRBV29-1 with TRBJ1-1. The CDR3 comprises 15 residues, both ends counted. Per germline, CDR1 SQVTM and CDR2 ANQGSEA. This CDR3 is CSVQFFGESDTEAFF.

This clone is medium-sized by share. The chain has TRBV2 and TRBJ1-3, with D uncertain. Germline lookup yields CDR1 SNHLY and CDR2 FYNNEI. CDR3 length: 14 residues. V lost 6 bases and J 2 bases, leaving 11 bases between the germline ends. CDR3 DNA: TGTGCCAGCAGGGGCTGGCAGGCTGGAAACACCATATATTTT. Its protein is CASRGWQAGNTIYF.

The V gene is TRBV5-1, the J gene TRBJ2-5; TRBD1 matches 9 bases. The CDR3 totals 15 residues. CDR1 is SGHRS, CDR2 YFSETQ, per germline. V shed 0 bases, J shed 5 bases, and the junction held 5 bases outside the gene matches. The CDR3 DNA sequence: TGCGCCAGCAGCTTGGCAGGGACAGGGTCCGAGACCCAGTACTTC. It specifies CASSLAGTGSETQYF.

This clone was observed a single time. Here the CDR3 reads CASSQAGGDVTDTQYF. The CDR3, as DNA: TGTGCCAGCAGCCAAGCGGGGGGGGATGTCACAGATACGCAGTATTTT. The rearrangement joins TRBV3-1 (or the pseudogene TRBV3-2) to TRBJ2-3; 8 bases match TRBD2. V was pared by 1 base and J by 2 bases, with 5 bases of the junction left unmatched. Per germline, CDR1 LGHDT and CDR2 YNNKEL (reference sequence). This CDR3 comprises 16 residues.

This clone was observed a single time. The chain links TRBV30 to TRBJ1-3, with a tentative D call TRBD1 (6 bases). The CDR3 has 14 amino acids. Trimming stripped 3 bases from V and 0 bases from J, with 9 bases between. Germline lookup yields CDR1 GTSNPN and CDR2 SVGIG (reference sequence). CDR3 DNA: TGTGCCTGGAGACAGGGCTCCTCTGGAAACACCATATATTTT. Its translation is CAWRQGSSGNTIYF. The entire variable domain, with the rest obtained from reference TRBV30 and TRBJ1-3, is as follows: SQTIHQWPATLVQPVGSPLSLECTVEGTSNPNLYWYRQAAGRGLQLLFYSVGIGQISSEVPQNLSASRPQDRQFILSSKKLLLSDSGFYLCAWRQGSSGNTIYFGEGSWLTVV.

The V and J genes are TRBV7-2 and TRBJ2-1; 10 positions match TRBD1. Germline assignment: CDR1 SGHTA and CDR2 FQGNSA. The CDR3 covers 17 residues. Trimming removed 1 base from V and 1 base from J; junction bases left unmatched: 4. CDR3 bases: TGTGCCAGCAGCTTAGAAGTGGGACAGGGGTCCTACAATGAGCAGTTCTTC. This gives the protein CASSLEVGQGSYNEQFF.

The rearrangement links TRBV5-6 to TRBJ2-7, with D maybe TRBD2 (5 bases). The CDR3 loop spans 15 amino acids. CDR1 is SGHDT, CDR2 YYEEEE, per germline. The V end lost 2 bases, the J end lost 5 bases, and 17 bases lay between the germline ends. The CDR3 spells CASSLRYSVGDEQYF. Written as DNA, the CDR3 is TGTGCCAGCAGCTTACGGTACTCCGTCGGGGACGAGCAGTACTTC.

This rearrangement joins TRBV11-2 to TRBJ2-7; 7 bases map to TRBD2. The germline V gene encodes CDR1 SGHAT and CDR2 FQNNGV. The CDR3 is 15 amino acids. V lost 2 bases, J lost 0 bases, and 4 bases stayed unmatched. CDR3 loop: CASSLSGGSSYEQYF. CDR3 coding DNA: TGTGCCAGCAGCTTATCCGGCGGGAGCTCCTACGAGCAGTACTTC.

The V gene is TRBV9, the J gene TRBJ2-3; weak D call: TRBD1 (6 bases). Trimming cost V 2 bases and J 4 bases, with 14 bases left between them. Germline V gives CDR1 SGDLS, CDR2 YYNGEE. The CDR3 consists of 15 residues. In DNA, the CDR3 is TGTGCCAGCAGCGTGGGGACACCCGGCCCAGATACGCAGTATTTT. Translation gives CASSVGTPGPDTQYF.

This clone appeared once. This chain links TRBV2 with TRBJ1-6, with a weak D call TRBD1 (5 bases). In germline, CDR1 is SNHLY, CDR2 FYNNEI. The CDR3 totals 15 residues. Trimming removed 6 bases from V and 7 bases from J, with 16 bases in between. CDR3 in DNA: TGTGCCAGCAGCCCAGGCAGGGCTGTAAATTCACCCCTCCACTTT. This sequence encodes CASSPGRAVNSPLHF.

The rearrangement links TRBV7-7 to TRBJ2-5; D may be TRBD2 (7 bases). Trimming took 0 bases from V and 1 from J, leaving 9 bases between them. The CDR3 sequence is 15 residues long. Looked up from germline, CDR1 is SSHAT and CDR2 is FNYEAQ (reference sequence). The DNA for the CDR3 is TGTGCCAGCAGCTTAGCGAGGGGGGGCCAAGAGACCCAGTACTTC. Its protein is CASSLARGGQETQYF.

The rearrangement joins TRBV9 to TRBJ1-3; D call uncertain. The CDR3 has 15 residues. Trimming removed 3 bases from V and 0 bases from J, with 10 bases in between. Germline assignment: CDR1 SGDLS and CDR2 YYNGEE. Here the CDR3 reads CASSAGEFSGNTIYF. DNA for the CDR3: TGTGCCAGCAGCGCCGGGGAGTTCTCTGGAAACACCATATATTTT.